The next 25 T cell receptor beta chains were all read from a single sample in a study of blood T cell repertoires in COVID-19. Data came from immunoSEQ multiplex PCR; TCRdb stores just in-frame clones and leaves some out. Among around 40,000 clones listed, more than 75% were seen once. The sequenced sample was peripheral blood. Every receptor here comes from a human donor in a cohort sampled during active COVID-19.

The V and J genes are TRBV25-1 and TRBJ1-6; no definite D call. The CDR3 is 15 amino acids. The germline V gene has CDR1 MGHDK and CDR2 SYGVNS. Trimming shortened V by 4 bases and J by 13 bases, and 20 bases separated the two germline ends. The CDR3 is CASSASTVGLLPLHF. CDR3 nucleotide sequence: TGTGCCAGCAGTGCTTCAACGGTGGGCCTCCTCCCCCTCCACTTT. Full variable domain (outside the CDR3, taken from reference TRBV25-1 and TRBJ1-6): EADIYQTPRYLVIGTGKKITLECSQTMGHDKMYWYQQDPGMELHLIHYSYGVNSTEKGDLSSESTVSRIRTEHFPLTLESARPSHTSQYLCASSASTVGLLPLHFGNGTRLTVT.

A few counts support this clone. The chain combines TRBV19 with TRBJ2-2; 8 positions match TRBD2. Germline V gene lookup returns CDR1 LNHDA and CDR2 SQIVND (reference sequence). This CDR3 has 15 residues. The trim removed 2 bases at V and 7 bases at J, leaving 6 bases unmatched. The CDR3 loop is CASSISPGLVGELFF. CDR3 DNA sequence: TGTGCCAGTAGTATATCTCCGGGACTAGTCGGGGAGCTGTTTTTT.

The rearrangement uses TRBV7-9 and TRBJ2-5; 8 bases match TRBD1. J lost 6 bases, V lost 5 bases, and 5 bases had no gene match. Germline values: CDR1 SEHNR, CDR2 FQNEAQ (reference sequence). The CDR3 spans 13 residues. DNA of the CDR3: TGTGCCAGCAGCCGCTGGGACAGGCAGACCCAGTACTTC. The encoded protein is CASSRWDRQTQYF.

The chain uses TRBV11-2 and TRBJ1-1; D not resolved. The CDR3 is made up of 15 amino acids. Germline V CDR1 and CDR2: SGHAT, FQNNGV. V was cut by 0 bases and J by 1 base, with 9 bases left in between. CDR3 nucleotides: TGTGCCAGCAGCTTAGATAGGAGGAGGAACACTGAAGCTTTCTTT. Protein sequence: CASSLDRRRNTEAFF.

V and J are TRBV19 and TRBJ1-1, with D perhaps TRBD1 (6 bases). This CDR3 contains 10 residues. Per the germline V gene, CDR1 is LNHDA and CDR2 is SQIVND (reference sequence). CDR3 sequence: CGGRGTEAFF. Here the CDR3 DNA reads TGTGGGGGCAGGGGTACTGAAGCTTTCTTT.

The chain carries TRBV5-1 and TRBJ1-3, with D possibly matching TRBD1 (6 bases). The CDR3 runs 17 residues. Germline V lookup: CDR1 SGHRS, CDR2 YFSETQ. V dropped 9 bases and J dropped 1 base, with 23 bases sitting between them. The CDR3 protein is CATPDSEGSISGNTIYF. The CDR3 DNA reads as TGCGCCACCCCGGACAGCGAGGGGTCCATTTCTGGAAACACCATATATTTT.

The chain is built from TRBV6-4 and TRBJ1-5; D uncertain. Trimming pared 1 base from V and 0 bases from J, leaving 10 bases between. The germline CDR1 and CDR2 sequences are MRHNA and SNTAGT. The length of the CDR3 is 16 residues. The CDR3 DNA follows: TGTGCCAGCAGTGACTGGTGGCACAATAGCAATCAGCCCCAGCATTTT. Amino acid sequence: CASSDWWHNSNQPQHF.

The J gene is TRBJ2-3, the V gene TRBV5-1, with TRBD2 matching 8 bases. Germline CDR1 reads SGHRS; CDR2 reads YFSETQ. After removal of 5 bases from V and 3 bases from J, the junction contained 8 bases not matched to a gene. This CDR3 has 15 residues. The CDR3 coding sequence is TGCGCCAGCAGTTTAACGAAGCGGGAGACAGATACGCAGTATTTT. Its protein is CASSLTKRETDTQYF.

The chain couples TRBV6-2 or TRBV6-3 to TRBJ1-2, with 10 bases aligning to TRBD1. The CDR3 consists of 14 residues. J was trimmed by 7 bases and V by 7 bases; bases with no gene match: 9. The germline V gene has CDR1 MNHEY and CDR2 SVGEGT. The CDR3 region is CASTPGQGYGGYTF. The CDR3 DNA sequence: TGTGCCAGCACCCCGGGACAGGGGTACGGTGGCTACACCTTC.

This chain connects TRBV19 to TRBJ2-1; TRBD1 might be the D (6 bases). V lost 4 bases and J lost 8, with 9 bases in between. Germline loops: CDR1 LNHDA, CDR2 SQIVND (reference sequence). This CDR3 has 12 residues. CDR3 nucleotides: TGTGCCAGTAGTACACAGGGCCATGAGCAGTTCTTC. Translated, it gives CASSTQGHEQFF.

This chain links TRBV2 with TRBJ1-3, with TRBD1 matching 7 bases. This CDR3 contains 14 residues. Germline CDR1 and CDR2: SNHLY and FYNNEI. Trimming took 6 bases from V and 2 from J; bases not matched to a gene: 4. CDR3 nucleotide sequence: TGTGCCAGCAGCCTTGACAGGGCTGGAAACACCATATATTTT. It encodes CASSLDRAGNTIYF.

The rearrangement joins TRBV10-1 to TRBJ2-1, with D perhaps matching TRBD1 (6 bases). V was trimmed by 6 bases and J by 4 bases, leaving 10 bases between them. The CDR3 has 13 amino acids. Germline CDR1 and CDR2: WNHNN and SYGVQD (reference sequence). The CDR3 region is CASSQGPYNEQFF. The DNA of the CDR3 is TGCGCCAGCAGCCAGGGGCCTTACAATGAGCAGTTCTTC.

The chain uses TRBV24-1 and TRBJ2-3, with a possible D match to TRBD2 (6 bases). This CDR3 has 18 residues. Trimming left V 5 bases short and J 0 bases short, with 20 bases between. Germline V lookup: CDR1 KGHDR, CDR2 SFDVKD. The CDR3 loop reads CATSGGVSGGASTDTQYF. In DNA, the CDR3 is TGTGCCACCAGTGGTGGTGTATCTGGCGGGGCTAGCACAGATACGCAGTATTTT.

As DNA, the CDR3 is TGTGCCAGTAGTATAGGGACAGGTGATTATGGCTACACCTTC. This codes for CASSIGTGDYGYTF. This sequence joins TRBV19 and TRBJ1-2; 7 nucleotides align to TRBD1. This CDR3 comprises 14 residues. Germline V gives CDR1 LNHDA, CDR2 SQIVND (reference sequence). V was pared by 1 base and J by 5 bases, with 4 bases of the junction left unmatched.

This clone was counted a few times. This rearrangement joins TRBV18 to TRBJ1-6; possible D gene TRBD1, 6 bases. In germline, CDR1 is KGHSH, CDR2 LQKENI. This CDR3 comprises 15 residues. Deletions cut 5 bases from V and 2 bases from J, with 10 bases between. The DNA for the CDR3 is TGTGCCAGCTCAGCAGACAGGCCCTATAATTCACCCCTCCACTTT. It translates to CASSADRPYNSPLHF.

The rearrangement uses TRBV11-2 and TRBJ2-3; weak D call: TRBD2 (7 bases). With 0 bases removed from V and 4 bases from J, the gap between germline ends came to 11 bases. This CDR3 is built from 15 residues. Germline CDR1 reads SGHAT; CDR2 reads FQNNGV. The CDR3 is CASSLEKGGSDTQYF. CDR3 DNA: TGTGCCAGCAGCTTAGAGAAGGGGGGGTCAGATACGCAGTATTTT.

This chain joins TRBV2 and TRBJ1-2; possibly TRBD1 for D (5 bases). The CDR3 has 13 amino acids. Trimming took 7 bases from V and 4 from J, leaving 13 bases between them. Germline V CDR1 and CDR2: SNHLY, FYNNEI. The CDR3 sequence is CASIPGGGYGYTF. The CDR3 DNA reads as TGTGCCAGCATACCCGGCGGGGGCTATGGCTACACCTTC.

CDR3 sequence reads: CASSWDGGTEAFF. As DNA, the CDR3 is TGTGCCAGCAGCTGGGATGGGGGGACTGAAGCTTTCTTT. The chain has TRBV5-5 and TRBJ1-1; D perhaps matches TRBD1 (5 bases). The CDR3 sequence is 13 residues long. V was clipped by 3 bases and J by 5 bases, with 11 bases between them. Germline CDR1 SGHKS, CDR2 YYEKEE (reference sequence).

CDR3 DNA: TGTGCCAGCAGCCAAGGGGGGGATGAGCAGTTCTTC. Translation: CASSQGGDEQFF. J is TRBJ2-1 and V is TRBV3-1 (or the pseudogene TRBV3-2), with D possibly TRBD2 on 6 matching bases. The CDR3 covers 12 residues. Trimming removed 1 base from V and 8 bases from J, with 6 bases in between. Germline CDR1 is LGHDT and CDR2 is YNNKEL (reference sequence).

The chain recombines TRBV9 with TRBJ2-4; D might be TRBD1 (6 bases). V was trimmed by 3 bases and J by 7 bases, leaving 11 bases between them. The CDR3 loop spans 13 amino acids. In germline, CDR1 is SGDLS, CDR2 YYNGEE. The CDR3 loop is CASSARDNNIQYF. The CDR3 DNA sequence: TGTGCCAGCAGCGCACGGGACAACAACATTCAGTACTTC.

This clone is a singleton in its sample. An end of the junction differs from the germline gene, which may be a read error. The V gene is TRBV5-1, the J gene TRBJ2-7; TRBD2 aligns across 10 bases. Germline V gene sequence: CDR1 SGHRS, CDR2 YFSETQ. This CDR3 is 15 amino acids long. As DNA, the CDR3 is TGCGCCAGCAGCTTGGTGGGGGCTAGCGGGGGCTTCTTTGTCTTC. It codes for CASSLVGASGGFFVF.

The V and J genes are TRBV19 and TRBJ1-4; TRBD1 is a possible D gene (5 bases). Germline CDR1 LNHDA, CDR2 SQIVND (reference sequence). V was clipped by 3 bases and J by 4 bases, with 9 bases between them. The CDR3 contains 14 residues. The CDR3 DNA sequence: TGTGCCAGTAGTATTTCGGGGGGTAATGAAAAACTGTTTTTT. Encoded protein: CASSISGGNEKLFF.

The chain combines TRBV2 with TRBJ1-5, with 7 bases matching TRBD1. The length of the CDR3 is 17 residues. The J segment lost 0 bases and the V segment lost 6 bases, leaving 11 bases of the junction unmatched. Germline CDR1 SNHLY, CDR2 FYNNEI. The DNA for the CDR3 is TGTGCCAGCAGGGCCCGACAGGGCCCATATAGCAATCAGCCCCAGCATTTT. This sequence encodes CASRARQGPYSNQPQHF.

As regards this clone: The same CDR3 can be traced to other DNA sequences in this sample. The chain recombines TRBV12-3 or TRBV12-4 with TRBJ2-3, with D unresolved. CDR3 size: 13 residues. Trimming cost V 8 bases and J 6 bases, with 15 bases left between them. The CDR3 region has the DNA TGTGCCAGCTCCCTTCGAGGTGGGGATACGCAGTATTTT. It translates to CASSLRGGDTQYF.

This clone was detected a few times. V is TRBV9 and J is TRBJ2-2, with unresolved D. The CDR3 has 15 amino acids. Trimming pared 1 base from V and 10 bases from J, leaving 17 bases between. The germline CDR1 and CDR2 sequences are SGDLS and YYNGEE. The CDR3: CASSVSSVVSEELFF. The DNA of the CDR3 is TGTGCCAGCAGCGTATCATCAGTGGTTTCAGAGGAGCTGTTTTTT.